Below are 31 T cell receptor beta chains sequenced from a single sample in a study of tumor-infiltrating lymphocytes in primary liver carcinoma. With 500 ng total RNA as template and a constant-region primer, TCR beta cDNA was made. ARM-PCR, slightly modified, supplied the TCR beta libraries through three nested multiplex PCR rounds. The first two PCR rounds used TRBV1-TRBV30 primers with a Cbeta primer, nine to ten cycles each. TCRdb recomputed calls from the multiplex PCR reads with MiXCR, one row per CDR3 protein. Among some 190,000 distinct CDR3 sequences listed, roughly 60% were seen once. RNA isolated from unsorted whole blood supplied the blood RNA, with germline DNA also extracted. Input material: peripheral blood. The receptors were gathered from a man aged 35 to 55 with primary liver carcinoma and hepatitis B virus infection.

Turning to this clonotype: One end of the junction varies from germline; a read error may be responsible. The rearrangement links TRBV5-6 to TRBJ2-4, with a tentative D call TRBD2 (6 bases). Germline assignment: CDR1 SGHDT and CDR2 YYEEEE. The CDR3 sequence is 15 residues long. The CDR3 nucleotides read TGTGTCAGCAGCTTGTGGGGGGAAGGCAAAAACATTCAGTACTTC. Its protein product is CVSSLWGEGKNIQYF.

Remarks on this clonotype: A read error may be the cause here, since a much bigger clone is one base away. The rearrangement uses TRBV6-5 and TRBJ2-7, with D perhaps TRBD1 (5 bases). The DNA matches TRBJ2-5 better at its end, which makes the J call doubtful. The CDR3 has 14 residues. Germline assignment: CDR1 MNHEY and CDR2 SVGAGI. The DNA of the CDR3 is TGTGCCAGCAGTTACCAAAGGGGCCAAAAGACCCAGTACTTC. Amino acid sequence: CASSYQRGQKTQYF.

The CDR3: CSVRLLDTQYF. The DNA of the CDR3 is TGCAGCGTTCGACTATTGGATACCCAGTACTTC. This chain joins TRBV29-1 and TRBJ2-5; perhaps TRBD2 as D (5 bases). CDR3 size: 11 residues. Trimming removed 5 bases at V and 8 bases at J, with 12 bases between. The germline V gene encodes CDR1 SQVTM and CDR2 ANQGSEA.

This clonotype was seen just once. CDR3 nucleotide sequence: TGTGCCAGCAGCCGCAGGGACTACGAGCAGTACTTC. Residues: CASSRRDYEQYF. The rearrangement links TRBV6-1 to TRBJ2-7; tentative D call: TRBD1 (5 bases). V lost 6 bases and J 3 bases, leaving 9 bases between the germline ends. In germline, CDR1 is MNHNS, CDR2 SASEGT. The length of the CDR3 is 12 residues.

The chain is built from TRBV12-3 or TRBV12-4 and TRBJ2-1; D assignment may be TRBD1 or TRBD2 (9 bases each). CDR3 length equals 18 residues. Trimming cost V 5 bases and J 5 bases, with 25 bases left between them. This chain's CDR3 is CASSPTGGIAGADNEQFF. CDR3 nucleotides: TGTGCCAGCAGTCCGACAGGGGGGATAGCGGGAGCCGACAATGAGCAGTTCTTC.

The chain couples TRBV12-3 or TRBV12-4 to TRBJ1-5; D is possibly TRBD1 (6 bases). V gave up 4 bases and J gave up 5 bases, with 15 bases separating them. The CDR3 loop spans 15 amino acids. CDR3 in amino acids: CASSSPTGRHQPQHF. CDR3 coding DNA: TGTGCCAGCAGTTCACCGACAGGTCGGCATCAGCCCCAGCATTTT.

The rearrangement links TRBV6-6 to TRBJ2-7, with D perhaps TRBD2 (5 bases). CDR1 and CDR2 (germline): MNHNY, SVGAGI (reference sequence). Trimming shortened V by 5 bases and J by 5 bases, and 13 bases separated the two germline ends. The length of the CDR3 is 13 residues. CDR3 sequence (DNA): TGTGCCAGCAGTAGCGGTCAAGCCCACGAGCAGTACTTC. It specifies CASSSGQAHEQYF.

About this clonotype: Germline and junction disagree at one end, which may indicate a read error. The chain recombines TRBV5-6 with TRBJ2-1; D is possibly TRBD2 (6 bases). The V gene's germline CDR1 is SGHDT and CDR2 YYEEEE. The CDR3 has 18 residues. The CDR3 nucleotides are TGTGCCAGCACCTTGAAGGTTGCGGGGATTAGCTCCTACAATGAGCAGTTCTTC. Translated, it gives CASTLKVAGISSYNEQFF.

About this clonotype: An end of the junction differs from the germline gene, which may be a read error. The V gene is TRBV7-8, the J gene TRBJ2-3; D not certain. The CDR3 loop spans 13 amino acids. Germline CDR1 is SGHVS and CDR2 is FQNEAQ. CDR3 region: CASYEKGTDTHYF. The CDR3 region has the DNA TGTGCCAGCTATGAGAAGGGCACAGATACGCACTATTTT.

This sequence joins TRBV5-1 and TRBJ2-7, with 10 bases that match TRBD2. The J call is in doubt because the DNA end fits TRBJ2-5 better. The CDR3 is 16 residues long. Germline CDR1 reads SGHRS; CDR2 reads YFSETQ. As DNA, the CDR3 is TGCGCCAGCAGCTTAGCAGCGGGAGGGCCAGGAGAGACCCAGTACTTC. Translation: CASSLAAGGPGETQYF.

This clonotype was counted once. CDR3 DNA sequence: TGTGCCAGCAGCTCCGACAGGGGGTACGAGCAGTACTTC. It specifies CASSSDRGYEQYF. The J gene is TRBJ2-7, the V gene TRBV7-3, with 9 bases identical to TRBD1. The CDR3 has 13 residues. Germline CDR1 is SGHTA and CDR2 is FQGTGA. V trimming: 4 bases; J trimming: 4 bases; junction bases outside the gene matches: 2. The full variable domain, in which reference TRBV7-3 and TRBJ2-7 provide the parts outside the CDR3, is GAGVSQTPSNKVTEKGKYVELRCDPISGHTALYWYRQSLGQGPEFLIYFQGTGAADDSGLPNDRFFAVRPEGSVSTLKIQRTERGDSAVYLCASSSDRGYEQYFGPGTRLTVT.

A few counts support this clonotype. The V and J genes are TRBV7-9 and TRBJ2-1; tentatively, D is TRBD1 or TRBD2 (5 bases each). The CDR3 extends over 14 amino acids. CDR1 and CDR2 from the germline V gene are SEHNR and FQNEAQ (reference sequence). Trimming took 4 bases from V and 6 from J, leaving 13 bases between them. In DNA form, the CDR3 reads TGTGCCAGCAGCTCACCGGGACGACTCAATGAGCAGTTCTTC. Protein: CASSSPGRLNEQFF.

Ten or more counts support this clonotype. The CDR3 DNA is TGCAGCGTAGGGGCCTTCGCTGGGGCTTTCTTT. Translation gives CSVGAFAGAFF. The chain uses TRBV29-1 and TRBJ1-1; perhaps TRBD1 as D (5 bases). Germline CDR1 SQVTM, CDR2 ANQGSEA. The CDR3 sequence is 11 residues long. V was cut by 6 bases and J by 11 bases, with 16 bases left in between.

Note on this clonotype: Its ends do not fully match the called genes, so a read error is possible. The J gene is TRBJ2-7, the V gene TRBV4-2; 10 bases match TRBD2. From germline, CDR1 is LGHNA and CDR2 YNFKEQ. This CDR3 has 16 residues. This CDR3 reads CASGQDSASGRDEQYF. The CDR3, as DNA: TGTGCCAGCGGCCAAGATTCGGCGAGCGGGAGGGACGAGCAGTACTTC.

A remark on this clonotype: The missing conserved phenylalanine or tryptophan at the end of this CDR3 makes a read error likely. This sequence joins TRBV29-1 and TRBJ2-7, with TRBD2 matching over 8 bases. Germline CDR1 reads SQVTM; CDR2 reads ANQGSEA. With 4 bases clipped from V and 10 bases from J, the junction kept 18 bases outside the gene matches. The CDR3 is 15 residues long. CDR3 sequence: CSVGGLVGQVREQYL. In DNA, the CDR3 is TGCAGCGTTGGGGGACTAGTGGGTCAGGTTCGGGAACAGTACCTC.

This clonotype was observed many times. V and J are TRBV11-2 and TRBJ2-6; no definite D call. The CDR3 is 17 residues long. CDR1 is SGHAT and CDR2 is FQNNGV in the germline V gene. V lost 2 bases and J lost 0, with 11 bases in between. CDR3 amino acids: CASSLIGLTSGANVLTF. CDR3 sequence (DNA): TGTGCCAGCAGCTTAATAGGGCTCACCTCTGGGGCCAACGTCCTGACTTTC.

Note on this clonotype: A single base separates this from a much larger clone, so it may be a read error. This rearrangement joins TRBV6-1 to TRBJ2-7; 7 nucleotides agree with TRBD1. The CDR3 covers 15 residues. Germline CDR1 MNHNS, CDR2 SASEGT. CDR3 amino acids: CANSEPAGGDYEQYF. CDR3 in DNA: TGTGCCAACAGTGAACCTGCAGGGGGTGACTACGAGCAGTACTTC.

Only a few counts were recorded for this clonotype. This chain uses TRBV7-9 with TRBJ2-7; D may be TRBD1 (6 bases). V lost 5 bases and J 4 bases, leaving 15 bases between the germline ends. Germline V gene data show CDR1 as SEHNR and CDR2 as FQNEAQ (reference sequence). The CDR3 has 14 residues. This CDR3 is CASSVTGTQYEQYF. CDR3 in DNA: TGTGCCAGCAGCGTCACCGGGACACAGTACGAGCAGTACTTC.

The sample holds many counts of this clonotype. The rearrangement uses TRBV11-1 and TRBJ2-3, with TRBD1 identical over 8 bases. The V gene's germline CDR1 is SGHAT and CDR2 FQDESV (reference sequence). Germline trimming cut 5 bases from V and 0 bases from J; bases unmatched to any gene: 7. CDR3 length: 16 amino acids. CDR3 nucleotide sequence: TGTGCCAGCAGCAGTTCGACAGGGGAGAGCACAGATACGCAGTATTTT. Protein: CASSSSTGESTDTQYF.

This clonotype came up a few times. The genes are TRBV4-1 and TRBJ2-5; D is perhaps TRBD1 or TRBD2 (5 bases each). The CDR3 consists of 13 residues. The ends were cut back, 2 bases at V and 3 bases at J, with 7 bases in the middle. Germline V gives CDR1 MGHRA, CDR2 YSYEKL. The DNA of the CDR3 is TGCGCCAGCAGCCAATGGGGGAAAGAGACCCAGTACTTC. It yields the protein CASSQWGKETQYF.

As for this clonotype: Compared with germline, one end of the junction differs, possibly owing to a read error. CDR3 sequence: CASTSPHEGIQPQHF. CDR3 nucleotide sequence: TGTGCTAGCACCTCCCCCCACGAGGGGATCCAGCCCCAGCATTTT. The rearrangement uses TRBV28 and TRBJ1-5; D may be TRBD1 (5 bases). Germline CDR1 and CDR2: MDHEN and SYDVKM. The CDR3 has 15 residues. The whole variable domain, remainder taken from reference TRBV28 and TRBJ1-5, is DVKVTQSSRYLVKRTGEKVFLECVQDMDHENMFWYRQDPGLGLRLIYFSYDVKMKEKGDIPEGYSVSREKKERFSLILESASTNQTSMYLCASTSPHEGIQPQHFGDGTRLSIL.

The CDR3 is CAIRIEMNTEAFF. The CDR3 bases are TGTGCCATCAGGATCGAGATGAACACTGAAGCTTTCTTT. This sequence joins TRBV10-3 and TRBJ1-1; D call uncertain. CDR1 ENHRY and CDR2 SYGVKD come from the germline V gene. Trimming removed 6 bases at V and 0 bases at J, with 8 bases between. The CDR3 is made up of 13 amino acids.

The chain joins TRBV11-2 to TRBJ2-2; TRBD1 aligns across 7 bases. The junction had 6 bases not matched to a gene; V was cut back by 3 bases and J by 5 bases. The length of the CDR3 is 15 residues. Germline values: CDR1 SGHAT, CDR2 FQNNGV. For the CDR3, the DNA is TGTGCCAGCAGCTTCAGACAGGGCACGACCGGGGAGCTGTTTTTT. As protein: CASSFRQGTTGELFF.

This clonotype was observed many times. The V gene is TRBV4-1, the J gene TRBJ2-1; TRBD2 agrees at 10 bases. Looked up from germline, CDR1 is MGHRA and CDR2 is YSYEKL. This CDR3 is 15 amino acids long. Germline trimming cut 5 bases from V and 7 bases from J; bases unmatched to any gene: 8. CDR3 residues: CASSFRALAGNEQFF. CDR3 DNA: TGCGCCAGCAGCTTTCGGGCACTAGCGGGGAATGAGCAGTTCTTC.

The genes are TRBV5-4 and TRBJ2-2; TRBD2 matches 7 bases. Trimming cost V 4 bases and J 4 bases; bases outside gene matches: 16. The CDR3 loop spans 18 amino acids. In germline, CDR1 is SGHNT, CDR2 YYREEE (reference sequence). In DNA form, the CDR3 reads TGTGCCAGCAGCAGCCGGGCCCCAGGTTGGGAGGGCACCGGGGAGCTGTTTTTT. It specifies CASSSRAPGWEGTGELFF.

Notes on this clonotype: The junction does not match germline at one end; this may be a read error. The chain links TRBV4-2 to TRBJ1-2; 7 nucleotides agree with TRBD1. CDR3 length: 14 amino acids. The germline V gene encodes CDR1 LGHNA and CDR2 YNFKEQ. The CDR3 loop reads CASGLTTGNYVYTF. The CDR3 DNA follows: TGTGCCAGCGGCCTCACGACAGGGAACTATGTCTACACCTTC.

The V gene is TRBV4-1, the J gene TRBJ2-1, with 8 bases lining up with TRBD2. CDR3 length equals 17 residues. The J segment lost 9 bases and the V segment lost 1 base, leaving 14 bases of the junction unmatched. CDR1 is MGHRA, CDR2 YSYEKL, per germline. CDR3 amino acids: CASSQGLTGGPRGEQFF. In DNA form, the CDR3 reads TGCGCCAGCAGCCAAGGTCTAACGGGAGGGCCGAGGGGTGAGCAGTTCTTC.

V and J are TRBV13 and TRBJ2-1; 7 bases map to TRBD1. CDR1 is PRHDT and CDR2 is FYEKMQ in the germline V gene (reference sequence). The CDR3 is made up of 15 amino acids. V lost 6 bases, J lost 9 bases, and 14 bases stayed unmatched. In DNA form, the CDR3 reads TGTGCCAGCAGAGATACCCGGGACAGACATGGTGAGCAGTTCTTC. Translation: CASRDTRDRHGEQFF. The entire variable domain, with the rest obtained from reference TRBV13 and TRBJ2-1, is as follows: AAGVIQSPRHLIKEKRETATLKCYPIPRHDTVYWYQQGPGQDPQFLISFYEKMQSDKGSIPDRFSAQQFSDYHSELNMSSLELGDSALYFCASRDTRDRHGEQFFGPGTRLTVL.

The chain carries TRBV14 and TRBJ2-7, with TRBD2 identical over 13 bases. This CDR3 spans 15 amino acids. Germline CDR1 reads SGHDN; CDR2 reads FVKESK. With V trimmed by 1 base and J by 6 bases, 3 bases remained unmatched. The CDR3 region is CASSQGRTSGGEQYF. The CDR3 nucleotides read TGTGCCAGCAGCCAAGGGCGGACTAGCGGGGGCGAGCAGTACTTC. The variable domain in full, completed from reference TRBV14 and TRBJ2-7, reads EAGVTQFPSHSVIEKGQTVTLRCDPISGHDNLYWYRRVMGKEIKFLLHFVKESKQDESGMPNNRFLAERTGGTYSTLKVQPAELEDSGVYFCASSQGRTSGGEQYFGPGTRLTVT.

About this clonotype itself: A much larger clone sits a single nucleotide away, making a read error possible. The chain couples TRBV11-2 to TRBJ1-4, with TRBD1 as a possible D gene (6 bases). The CDR3 is made up of 13 amino acids. Germline CDR1 is SGHAT and CDR2 is FQNNGV. The CDR3 here is CANSPGHEEKLFF. CDR3 DNA sequence: TGTGCCAACAGCCCGGGACACGAGGAAAAACTGTTTTTT.

The table lists this clonotype with many counts. The chain joins TRBV11-2 to TRBJ2-7; D gene unclear. The CDR3 has 14 residues. CDR1 and CDR2 from the germline V gene are SGHAT and FQNNGV. V shed 1 base and J shed 2 bases, with 9 bases lying between them. CDR3: CASSLGLGAYEQYF. The CDR3 bases are TGTGCCAGCAGCTTAGGACTCGGAGCCTACGAGCAGTACTTC.